The next 22 T cell receptor beta chains were all read from a single sample in a study of blood T cell repertoires in COVID-19. TCRdb keeps only in-frame clones here, not all; method: immunoSEQ multiplex PCR. The sample has roughly 80,000 clones; approximately 81% are singletons. Sequencing was performed on peripheral blood. These receptors were taken from a woman aged 55-70 years with acute or convalescent COVID-19.

This chain connects TRBV7-9 to TRBJ2-5; D might be TRBD2 (6 bases). The CDR3 totals 15 residues. The V end was cut by 9 bases, the J end by 2 bases, with 19 bases between. Germline V gene lookup returns CDR1 SEHNR and CDR2 FQNEAQ (reference sequence). The CDR3 nucleotides are TGTGCCAGTACGGGAGCCACAGGAAATCAAGAGACCCAGTACTTC. The encoded protein is CASTGATGNQETQYF. The entire variable domain, with the rest obtained from reference TRBV7-9 and TRBJ2-5, is as follows: DTGVSQNPRHKITKRGQNVTFRCDPISEHNRLYWYRQTLGQGPEFLTYFQNEAQLEKSRLLSDRFSAERPKGSFSTLEIQRTEQGDSAMYLCASTGATGNQETQYFGPGTRLLVL.

A single count supports this clone. The chain recombines TRBV2 with TRBJ1-5; maybe TRBD1 (6 bases). Germline loops: CDR1 SNHLY, CDR2 FYNNEI. The germline V and J ends were trimmed by 4 bases and 0 bases, with 16 bases remaining between them. The CDR3 runs to 17 residues. In DNA, the CDR3 is TGTGCCAGCAGTGCAATTCAGGGGTGGGCTAGCAATCAGCCCCAGCATTTT. This codes for CASSAIQGWASNQPQHF.

Only a few counts were recorded for this clone. This rearrangement joins TRBV4-1 to TRBJ1-3; 8 nucleotides align to TRBD1. This CDR3 spans 15 amino acids. Trimming cost V 4 bases and J 4 bases; bases outside gene matches: 6. The germline gives CDR1 MGHRA, CDR2 YSYEKL. The CDR3 spells CASSPRGPRGNTIYF. The CDR3 bases are TGCGCCAGCAGCCCCAGGGGGCCGCGCGGAAACACCATATATTTT.

This clone was seen more than once but under ten times. This chain uses TRBV10-1 with TRBJ1-2; D is perhaps TRBD1 (5 bases). V was clipped by 4 bases and J by 4 bases, with 13 bases between them. The CDR3 spans 14 residues. Germline V gives CDR1 WNHNN, CDR2 SYGVQD (reference sequence). CDR3 DNA: TGCGCCAGCAGTGTGAAGGGGCCGGTCTATGGCTACACCTTC. Protein sequence: CASSVKGPVYGYTF.

The chain joins TRBV2 to TRBJ2-7; TRBD2 might be the D (7 bases). Germline-derived CDR1 and CDR2 are SNHLY and FYNNEI. There are 15 residues in the CDR3. The V and J ends lost 6 bases and 2 bases respectively, with 17 bases between them. CDR3 nucleotides: TGTGCCAGCAGGGGAGGGACATACCAAACCTACGAGCAGTACGTC. As protein: CASRGGTYQTYEQYV.

The J gene is TRBJ1-6, the V gene TRBV25-1; TRBD1 might be the D (6 bases). V lost 2 bases and J 4 bases, leaving 12 bases between the germline ends. The length of the CDR3 is 16 residues. Germline V CDR1 and CDR2: MGHDK, SYGVNS. CDR3: CASSELLRGYNSPLHF. The CDR3 region has the DNA TGTGCCAGCAGTGAACTGCTTAGGGGGTATAATTCACCCCTCCACTTT.

The chain recombines TRBV7-9 with TRBJ1-2; the match to TRBD1 covers 7 bases. The V gene end was trimmed by 6 bases and the J gene end by 10 bases; junction bases not matched to a gene: 14. The CDR3 is 14 residues long. Germline values: CDR1 SEHNR, CDR2 FQNEAQ (reference sequence). In DNA, the CDR3 is TGTGCCAGCAGTTTCAACCGGGACAGTCCCCCCTACACCTTC. This sequence encodes CASSFNRDSPPYTF.

This clone came up a few times. The V and J genes are TRBV5-5 and TRBJ1-3; 11 nucleotides match TRBD1. The germline V gene encodes CDR1 SGHKS and CDR2 YYEKEE (reference sequence). V lost 5 bases, J lost 2 bases, and 3 bases stayed unmatched. This CDR3 is 15 amino acids long. This CDR3 is CASRPDRGPGNTIYF. CDR3 in DNA: TGTGCCAGCAGGCCGGACAGGGGGCCTGGAAACACCATATATTTT.

A few counts support this clone. J is TRBJ2-5 and V is TRBV3-1 (or the pseudogene TRBV3-2); 7 bases agree with TRBD2. The J segment lost 7 bases and the V segment lost 4 bases, leaving 0 bases of the junction unmatched. The CDR3 spans 11 residues. From germline, CDR1 is LGHDT and CDR2 YNNKEL (reference sequence). CDR3 loop: CASSPGGTQYF. The CDR3 DNA is TGTGCCAGCAGCCCGGGGGGGACCCAGTACTTC.

The chain recombines TRBV3-1 (or the pseudogene TRBV3-2) with TRBJ1-4; no firm D call. Trimming left V 6 bases short and J 7 bases short, with 21 bases between. This CDR3 contains 16 residues. Per germline, CDR1 LGHDT and CDR2 YNNKEL (reference sequence). The CDR3 protein is CASSPDTGSGSEKLFF. CDR3 nucleotides: TGTGCCAGCAGTCCCGATACGGGTAGCGGGAGTGAAAAACTGTTTTTT.

The rearrangement joins TRBV4-1 to TRBJ2-1, with D perhaps TRBD1 (5 bases). Germline-derived CDR1 and CDR2 are MGHRA and YSYEKL. The CDR3 is made up of 17 amino acids. V was trimmed by 4 bases and J by 0 bases, leaving 16 bases between them. The CDR3 is CASSPSLGRVSYNEQFF. Written as DNA, the CDR3 is TGCGCCAGCAGCCCATCCTTGGGCAGGGTCTCCTACAATGAGCAGTTCTTC.

The chain links TRBV5-1 to TRBJ1-3, with D uncertain. Germline V gene lookup returns CDR1 SGHRS and CDR2 YFSETQ. V dropped 0 bases and J dropped 0 bases, with 10 bases sitting between them. This CDR3 spans 16 amino acids. The CDR3 sequence: CASSLEVQSSGNTIYF. As DNA, the CDR3 is TGCGCCAGCAGCTTGGAGGTACAGAGCTCTGGAAACACCATATATTTT. The complete variable domain, with remaining parts taken from reference TRBV5-1 and TRBJ1-3, reads KAGVTQTPRYLIKTRGQQVTLSCSPISGHRSVSWYQQTPGQGLQFLFEYFSETQRNKGNFPGRFSGRQFSNSRSEMNVSTLELGDSALYLCASSLEVQSSGNTIYFGEGSWLTVV.

A few counts support this clone. The J gene is TRBJ2-6, the V gene TRBV7-9, with 9 bases lining up with TRBD1. Germline CDR1 and CDR2: SEHNR and FQNEAQ (reference sequence). The CDR3 runs to 19 residues. Trimming at V came to 3 bases and at J to 0 bases, leaving 9 bases not matched to a gene. CDR3 DNA: TGTGCCAGCAGCTTTTGGACAGGGGCCCTACCCTCTGGGGCCAACGTCCTGACTTTC. Its protein is CASSFWTGALPSGANVLTF. Together with reference TRBV7-9 and TRBJ2-6, the CDR3 gives the full variable domain: DTGVSQNPRHKITKRGQNVTFRCDPISEHNRLYWYRQTLGQGPEFLTYFQNEAQLEKSRLLSDRFSAERPKGSFSTLEIQRTEQGDSAMYLCASSFWTGALPSGANVLTFGAGSRLTVL.

The genes are TRBV5-6 and TRBJ1-5, with 8 bases lining up with TRBD1. CDR3 length equals 14 residues. Losses at the gene ends were 4 bases for V and 5 bases for J; bases not matched to a gene: 5. Germline CDR1 is SGHDT and CDR2 is YYEEEE. CDR3 region: CASSAGQGYQPQHF. The CDR3 DNA follows: TGTGCCAGCAGCGCAGGACAGGGCTATCAGCCCCAGCATTTT.

The chain joins TRBV6-2 or TRBV6-3 to TRBJ1-5; maybe TRBD1 (6 bases). V was shortened by 1 base and J by 2 bases, with 21 bases between the two germline ends. This CDR3 has 19 residues. CDR1 is MNHEY and CDR2 is SVGEGT in the germline V gene. The CDR3 DNA follows: TGTGCCAGCAGTTACTTACAGGGAGGGGGTCCCGTGGGCAATCAGCCCCAGCATTTT. Its protein product is CASSYLQGGGPVGNQPQHF.

A single count supports this clone. V is TRBV7-2 and J is TRBJ2-3; TRBD2 agrees at 11 bases. Per germline, CDR1 SGHTA and CDR2 FQGNSA. The CDR3 covers 16 residues. Unmatched junction bases numbered 4, after V lost 5 bases and J lost 0 bases. The CDR3 region has the DNA TGTGCCAGCAGCCAGCTAGCGGGGGGCAGCACAGATACGCAGTATTTT. Amino acid sequence: CASSQLAGGSTDTQYF. Supplemented by reference TRBV7-2 and TRBJ2-3, the full variable domain reads GAGVSQSPSNKVTEKGKDVELRCDPISGHTALYWYRQSLGQGLEFLIYFQGNSAPDKSGLPSDRFSAERTGGSVSTLTIQRTQQEDSAVYLCASSQLAGGSTDTQYFGPGTRLTVL.

The V and J genes are TRBV19 and TRBJ2-5, with TRBD2 as a possible D gene (6 bases). This CDR3 has 14 amino acids. Trimming shortened V by 6 bases and J by 4 bases, and 15 bases separated the two germline ends. Looked up from germline, CDR1 is LNHDA and CDR2 is SQIVND (reference sequence). This CDR3 is CASRPGGPRETQYF. In DNA form, the CDR3 reads TGTGCCAGTAGACCCGGGGGTCCAAGAGAGACCCAGTACTTC.

The chain uses TRBV24-1 and TRBJ2-3; 7 bases agree with TRBD1. Germline values: CDR1 KGHDR, CDR2 SFDVKD. This CDR3 region has 13 residues. V trimming: 8 bases; J trimming: 1 base; junction bases outside the gene matches: 2. CDR3 protein: CATIGQGTDTQYF. CDR3 nucleotides: TGTGCCACCATAGGACAGGGCACAGATACGCAGTATTTT.

The genes are TRBV5-8 and TRBJ2-1; TRBD2 matches at 13 bases. Germline CDR1 SGHTS, CDR2 YDEGEE. The CDR3 totals 16 residues. The V gene end was trimmed by 2 bases and the J gene end by 3 bases; junction bases not matched to a gene: 2. CDR3 sequence (DNA): TGTGCCAGCAGCTTAGGACTAGCGGGGGACTACAATGAGCAGTTCTTC. This codes for CASSLGLAGDYNEQFF.

This clone was seen only once. The chain is built from TRBV27 and TRBJ2-1, with TRBD1 as a possible D gene (6 bases). This CDR3 spans 16 amino acids. V was pared by 2 bases and J by 0 bases, with 11 bases between. Germline V gives CDR1 MNHEY, CDR2 SMNVEV (reference sequence). The CDR3 is CASSLLAGASYNEQFF. The CDR3 region has the DNA TGTGCCAGCAGTTTACTAGCAGGGGCCTCCTACAATGAGCAGTTCTTC.

A few counts support this clone. V and J are TRBV3-1 (or the pseudogene TRBV3-2) and TRBJ1-5; the D is unclear. Per the germline V gene, CDR1 is LGHDT and CDR2 is YNNKEL (reference sequence). V lost 4 bases and J 5 bases, leaving 9 bases between the germline ends. The CDR3 sequence is 13 residues long. DNA of the CDR3: TGTGCCAGCAGCCTTACAGCGGATCAGCCCCAGCATTTT. Amino acid sequence: CASSLTADQPQHF.

The V and J genes are TRBV12-3 or TRBV12-4 and TRBJ2-1, with 7 bases identical to TRBD1. The trim removed 6 bases at V and 5 bases at J, leaving 1 base unmatched. This CDR3 is built from 12 residues. The CDR3 here is CASRGTDNEQFF. The DNA of the CDR3 is TGTGCCAGCAGGGGGACAGACAATGAGCAGTTCTTC.